These T cell receptor beta chains were read from a single sample in a study of T cell repertoires in aging, cancer and after chemotherapy. TCRdb ran MiXCR on the multiplex PCR reads and lists one entry per CDR3 protein. The sample carries about 12,000 distinct CDR3 sequences, around 29% recorded once. The source material was blood. The receptors originated from a human donor in good health. The donor label of this sample is uncertain. Each CDR3 is given with its conserved first and last residue. The order of the fields is V gene, D gene, clone size, J gene, CDR3 DNA, CDR3 protein. The D gene is left open where the match is weak. The listing skips clone size in some rows; elsewhere it reads once, few, many or a size class.

v_call: TRBV6-5; d_call: NA; clone_size: few; j_call: TRBJ2-3; cdr3_nt: TGTGCCAGCAATATCCGGGGGTCTAGCACAGATACGCAGTATTTT; cdr3_aa: CASNIRGSSTDTQYF
v_call: TRBV5-6; d_call: TRBD2; clone_size: few; j_call: TRBJ2-5; cdr3_nt: TGTGCCAGCAGCCGGACTAGCGGGGGCGAAGAGACCCAGTACTTC; cdr3_aa: CASSRTSGGEETQYF
v_call: TRBV6-5; d_call: TRBD1; clone_size: NA; j_call: TRBJ1-2; cdr3_nt: TGTGCCAGCAAAAGAACAGGGGACTATGGCTACACCTTC; cdr3_aa: CASKRTGDYGYTF
v_call: TRBV19; d_call: NA; clone_size: medium-sized; j_call: TRBJ1-2; cdr3_nt: TGTGCCAGTGCCCTTGGGAGGGTCGGCTACACCTTC; cdr3_aa: CASALGRVGYTF
v_call: TRBV24-1; d_call: NA; clone_size: NA; j_call: TRBJ1-2; cdr3_nt: TGTGCCACCAGTGTCCGCGAGTCGGGGGGGTCCGCTGGCTACACCTTC; cdr3_aa: CATSVRESGGSAGYTF
v_call: TRBV12-3/TRBV12-4; d_call: NA; clone_size: NA; j_call: TRBJ1-2; cdr3_nt: TGTGCCAGCAGCCAAGGGGCCGCCAACTATGGCTACACCTTC; cdr3_aa: CASSQGAANYGYTF
v_call: TRBV6-1; d_call: NA; clone_size: NA; j_call: TRBJ2-3; cdr3_nt: TGTGCCAGCAGCTACGGGGGACAGCGGACAGATACGCAGTATTTT; cdr3_aa: CASSYGGQRTDTQYF
v_call: TRBV5-4; d_call: NA; clone_size: NA; j_call: TRBJ1-2; cdr3_nt: TGTGCCAGCAGCTTGGATCCGGGTAACTATGGCTACACCTTC; cdr3_aa: CASSLDPGNYGYTF
v_call: TRBV5-4; d_call: TRBD1; clone_size: NA; j_call: TRBJ2-7; cdr3_nt: TGTGCCAGCAGCTTGAACAGGGGGGTAACCTACGAGCAGTACTTC; cdr3_aa: CASSLNRGVTYEQYF
v_call: TRBV18; d_call: TRBD2; clone_size: NA; j_call: TRBJ2-1; cdr3_nt: TGTGCCAGCTCACCGGGACTAGCGGGGTATGAGCAGTTCTTC; cdr3_aa: CASSPGLAGYEQFF
v_call: TRBV12-3/TRBV12-4; d_call: NA; clone_size: NA; j_call: TRBJ2-7; cdr3_nt: TGTGCCAGCAGTTTGTCCATTACCTACGAGCAGTACTTC; cdr3_aa: CASSLSITYEQYF
v_call: TRBV18; d_call: NA; clone_size: NA; j_call: TRBJ2-3; cdr3_nt: TGTGCCAGCTCACTCGACTCCCCCGGCACAGATACGCAGTATTTT; cdr3_aa: CASSLDSPGTDTQYF
v_call: TRBV15; d_call: NA; clone_size: medium-sized; j_call: TRBJ2-5; cdr3_nt: TGTGCCACCAGCAGAGTAGGCAGCCAAGAGACCCAGTACTTC; cdr3_aa: CATSRVGSQETQYF
v_call: TRBV7-2; d_call: TRBD1; clone_size: NA; j_call: TRBJ2-3; cdr3_nt: TGTGCCAGCAGGCAGACCGGGACAGGGCACACAGATACGCAGTATTTT; cdr3_aa: CASRQTGTGHTDTQYF
v_call: TRBV6-2/TRBV6-3; d_call: TRBD2; clone_size: NA; j_call: TRBJ2-7; cdr3_nt: TGTGCCAGCGCCGACGGGGCTAGCGGGACCCAGCAGTACTTC; cdr3_aa: CASADGASGTQQYF
v_call: TRBV29-1; d_call: TRBD2; clone_size: medium-sized; j_call: TRBJ2-7; cdr3_nt: TGCAGTGCCGGGGGGACCTACGAGCAGTACTTC; cdr3_aa: CSAGGTYEQYF
v_call: TRBV6-2/TRBV6-3; d_call: TRBD2; clone_size: NA; j_call: TRBJ2-1; cdr3_nt: TGTGCCAGCAGTTATCAAACCGGCGGGGGTAGGGATGAGCAGTTCTTC; cdr3_aa: CASSYQTGGGRDEQFF
v_call: TRBV10-3; d_call: NA; clone_size: few; j_call: TRBJ2-3; cdr3_nt: TGTGCCACCCTAGCAGATACGCAGTATTTT; cdr3_aa: CATLADTQYF
v_call: TRBV5-6; d_call: NA; clone_size: NA; j_call: TRBJ1-5; cdr3_nt: TGTGCCAGCCCCCGGGACAGCAATCAGCCCCAGCATTTT; cdr3_aa: CASPRDSNQPQHF
v_call: TRBV6-1; d_call: NA; clone_size: NA; j_call: TRBJ2-5; cdr3_nt: TGTGCCAGCAGTTACAGTAATGCCCCGTACCAAGAGACCCAGTACTTC; cdr3_aa: CASSYSNAPYQETQYF
v_call: TRBV6-5; d_call: NA; clone_size: NA; j_call: TRBJ1-4; cdr3_nt: TGTGCCAGCATGGGCTTTACGGAAAAACTGTTTTTT; cdr3_aa: CASMGFTEKLFF
v_call: TRBV20-1; d_call: TRBD2; clone_size: NA; j_call: TRBJ2-1; cdr3_nt: TGCAGTGCTAGTCGAGGGGAGGGTGAGCAGTTCTTC; cdr3_aa: CSASRGEGEQFF
v_call: TRBV29-1; d_call: NA; clone_size: NA; j_call: TRBJ1-2; cdr3_nt: TGCAGTGCTAGGGACCCGCGGGAGGGCGGCTACACCTTC; cdr3_aa: CSARDPREGGYTF
v_call: TRBV6-5; d_call: NA; clone_size: medium-sized; j_call: TRBJ1-4; cdr3_nt: TGTGCCAGCAGCGCCGGGACGCGTGGGGAAAAACTGTTTTTT; cdr3_aa: CASSAGTRGEKLFF
v_call: TRBV12-3/TRBV12-4; d_call: NA; clone_size: medium-sized; j_call: TRBJ2-7; cdr3_nt: TGTGCCAGCAGTCCCGGACAGTACGAGCAGTACTTC; cdr3_aa: CASSPGQYEQYF
v_call: TRBV6-2/TRBV6-3; d_call: NA; clone_size: NA; j_call: TRBJ1-2; cdr3_nt: TGTGCCAGCAGTCAAGGGACGGCTTCCTTAACTGGCTACACCTTC; cdr3_aa: CASSQGTASLTGYTF
v_call: TRBV18; d_call: NA; clone_size: NA; j_call: TRBJ2-7; cdr3_nt: TGTGCCAGCTCACCAATGGTCGCGGGCGGGTACGAGCAGTACTTC; cdr3_aa: CASSPMVAGGYEQYF
v_call: TRBV11-1; d_call: NA; clone_size: few; j_call: TRBJ1-1; cdr3_nt: TGTGCCAGCCGAAACTATGGGGACACTGAAGCTTTCTTT; cdr3_aa: CASRNYGDTEAFF
v_call: TRBV19; d_call: NA; clone_size: NA; j_call: TRBJ1-5; cdr3_nt: TGTGCCAGTAGTATTGGGCAGCATAGCAATCAGCCCCAGCATTTT; cdr3_aa: CASSIGQHSNQPQHF
v_call: TRBV18; d_call: NA; clone_size: few; j_call: TRBJ2-4; cdr3_nt: TGTGCCAGCTCACCAGTACCAGGGAAACCGACCAAAAACATTCAGTACTTC; cdr3_aa: CASSPVPGKPTKNIQYF
v_call: TRBV7-9; d_call: NA; clone_size: NA; j_call: TRBJ2-1; cdr3_nt: TGTGCCAGCTCATGGGGGGCCTCCTACAATGAGCAGTTCTTC; cdr3_aa: CASSWGASYNEQFF
v_call: TRBV5-6; d_call: TRBD1; clone_size: NA; j_call: TRBJ1-2; cdr3_nt: TGTGCCAGAAGCTTGGACGACAGGGGAGGCTACACCTTC; cdr3_aa: CARSLDDRGGYTF
v_call: TRBV29-1; d_call: NA; clone_size: medium-sized; j_call: TRBJ1-3; cdr3_nt: TGCAGCGTTGCGCTAAGCTCTGGAAACACCATATATTTT; cdr3_aa: CSVALSSGNTIYF
v_call: TRBV18; d_call: TRBD1; clone_size: NA; j_call: TRBJ1-5; cdr3_nt: TGTGCCAGCTCACCAGGACAGGGAGGTATTCAGCCCCAGCATTTT; cdr3_aa: CASSPGQGGIQPQHF
v_call: TRBV5-1; d_call: TRBD1; clone_size: NA; j_call: TRBJ1-1; cdr3_nt: TGCGCCAGCGAAGACGGGACAGGGGGCATCACTGAAGCTTTCTTT; cdr3_aa: CASEDGTGGITEAFF
v_call: TRBV7-9; d_call: NA; clone_size: NA; j_call: TRBJ2-5; cdr3_nt: TGTGCCAGCAACATAGGGGACGAGACCCAGTACTTC; cdr3_aa: CASNIGDETQYF
v_call: TRBV20-1; d_call: NA; clone_size: NA; j_call: TRBJ2-3; cdr3_nt: TGCAGTGCTAGTATGATTAGCACAGATACGCAGTATTTT; cdr3_aa: CSASMISTDTQYF
v_call: TRBV6-6; d_call: NA; clone_size: NA; j_call: TRBJ2-7; cdr3_nt: TGTGCCAGCAGCCAAACAACCAAACAGGGACCCTTGGGGCTCTACGAGCAGTACTTC; cdr3_aa: CASSQTTKQGPLGLYEQYF
v_call: TRBV6-1; d_call: NA; clone_size: NA; j_call: TRBJ2-1; cdr3_nt: TGTGCCAGCAGTGAAGCGGGACTTTATGAGCAGTTCTTC; cdr3_aa: CASSEAGLYEQFF
v_call: TRBV12-3/TRBV12-4; d_call: NA; clone_size: few; j_call: TRBJ1-2; cdr3_nt: TGTGCCAGCAGTTTAGCGGGGCGCCTTGGCTACACCTTC; cdr3_aa: CASSLAGRLGYTF
v_call: TRBV7-2; d_call: TRBD2; clone_size: NA; j_call: TRBJ2-1; cdr3_nt: TGTGCCAGCAGCATGCGGCCCAGCGGGGGGGGAATCAATGAGCAGTTCTTC; cdr3_aa: CASSMRPSGGGINEQFF
v_call: TRBV12-3/TRBV12-4; d_call: TRBD1; clone_size: NA; j_call: TRBJ1-1; cdr3_nt: TGTGCCAGCAGTAACCGACAGGGGGGGAACACTGAAGCTTTCTTT; cdr3_aa: CASSNRQGGNTEAFF
v_call: TRBV6-4; d_call: NA; clone_size: NA; j_call: TRBJ2-3; cdr3_nt: TGTGCCAGCAGTGAAGGAGGTGTTTTGCAGTATTTT; cdr3_aa: CASSEGGVLQYF
v_call: TRBV29-1; d_call: TRBD2; clone_size: medium-sized; j_call: TRBJ2-1; cdr3_nt: TGCAGCGTTGCGGGCGGCAGCGGGGGTTCCTACAATGAGCAGTTCTTC; cdr3_aa: CSVAGGSGGSYNEQFF
v_call: TRBV12-3/TRBV12-4; d_call: NA; clone_size: few; j_call: TRBJ2-5; cdr3_nt: TGTGCCAGCAGTTTAAGCCCCTATCAAGAGACCCAGTACTTC; cdr3_aa: CASSLSPYQETQYF
v_call: TRBV19; d_call: NA; clone_size: NA; j_call: TRBJ1-4; cdr3_nt: TGTGCCAGTAGTATAGCCGGGGGCTCGGGTGAAAAACTGTTTTTT; cdr3_aa: CASSIAGGSGEKLFF
v_call: TRBV5-1; d_call: NA; clone_size: few; j_call: TRBJ1-4; cdr3_nt: TGCGCCAGCAGCACCGACTACTTTAATGAAAAACTGTTTTTT; cdr3_aa: CASSTDYFNEKLFF
v_call: TRBV18; d_call: NA; clone_size: few; j_call: TRBJ1-2; cdr3_nt: TGTGCCAGCTCACCACCTGGAAGGCCGGATGGCTACACCTTC; cdr3_aa: CASSPPGRPDGYTF
v_call: TRBV6-5; d_call: TRBD1; clone_size: NA; j_call: TRBJ1-5; cdr3_nt: TGTGCCAGCAGTCCCGGGACAGGGCCTAATCAGCCCCAGCATTTT; cdr3_aa: CASSPGTGPNQPQHF
v_call: TRBV30; d_call: TRBD1; clone_size: medium-sized; j_call: TRBJ2-3; cdr3_nt: TGTGCCTGGAGTCCAGGGACAGGGGCCGATACGCAGTATTTT; cdr3_aa: CAWSPGTGADTQYF
v_call: TRBV30; d_call: NA; clone_size: medium-sized; j_call: TRBJ2-3; cdr3_nt: TGTGCCTGGAGTGTACCCGGCGGGGTGAATACGCAGTATTTT; cdr3_aa: CAWSVPGGVNTQYF
v_call: TRBV6-1; d_call: TRBD1; clone_size: NA; j_call: TRBJ2-7; cdr3_nt: TGTGCCAGCAGTCCTAACCCGGGACAGGACTCCTACGAGCAGTACTTC; cdr3_aa: CASSPNPGQDSYEQYF
v_call: TRBV20-1; d_call: NA; clone_size: NA; j_call: TRBJ2-7; cdr3_nt: TGCAGTGCTAGATTTTTCGGCGGGGACGAGCAGTACTTC; cdr3_aa: CSARFFGGDEQYF
v_call: TRBV6-5; d_call: NA; clone_size: NA; j_call: TRBJ2-1; cdr3_nt: TGTGCCAGCAGTTACTCTGGGAGTTTGAATGAGCAGTTCTTC; cdr3_aa: CASSYSGSLNEQFF
v_call: TRBV19; d_call: NA; clone_size: few; j_call: TRBJ1-1; cdr3_nt: TGTGCCAGTAGTATAATGGGGACCCCTGAAGCTTTCTTT; cdr3_aa: CASSIMGTPEAFF
v_call: TRBV6-2/TRBV6-3; d_call: NA; clone_size: few; j_call: TRBJ2-7; cdr3_nt: TGTGCCAGCTGGCAGGACTACGAGCAGTACTTC; cdr3_aa: CASWQDYEQYF
v_call: TRBV27; d_call: NA; clone_size: NA; j_call: TRBJ1-2; cdr3_nt: TGTGCCAGCAGTATAGGACGGGGGAGCTATGGCTACACCTTC; cdr3_aa: CASSIGRGSYGYTF
v_call: TRBV6-1; d_call: NA; clone_size: medium-sized; j_call: TRBJ2-7; cdr3_nt: TGTGCCAGCAGTGAGGCCCTAAGCGTAGGAGGACTCTACGAGCAGTACTTC; cdr3_aa: CASSEALSVGGLYEQYF
v_call: TRBV27; d_call: NA; clone_size: medium-sized; j_call: TRBJ2-1; cdr3_nt: TGTGCCAGCAGTCCAATCGACAGGTTAGGTGAGCAGTTCTTC; cdr3_aa: CASSPIDRLGEQFF